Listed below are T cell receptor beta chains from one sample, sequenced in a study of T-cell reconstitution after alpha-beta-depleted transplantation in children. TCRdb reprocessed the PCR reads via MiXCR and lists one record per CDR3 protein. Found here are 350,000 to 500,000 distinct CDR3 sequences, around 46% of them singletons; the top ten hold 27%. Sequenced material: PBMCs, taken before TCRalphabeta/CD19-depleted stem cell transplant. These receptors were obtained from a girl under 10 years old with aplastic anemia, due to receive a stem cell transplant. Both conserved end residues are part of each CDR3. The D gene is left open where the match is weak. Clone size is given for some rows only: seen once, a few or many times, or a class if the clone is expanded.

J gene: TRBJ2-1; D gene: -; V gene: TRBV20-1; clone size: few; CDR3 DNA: TGCAGTGCTACAGGGATATTGGGGTCTGATGAGCAGTTCTTC; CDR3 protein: CSATGILGSDEQFF
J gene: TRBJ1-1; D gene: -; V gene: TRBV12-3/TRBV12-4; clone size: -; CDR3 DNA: TGTGCCAGCAGTAGCACGACGAACACTGAAGCTTTCTTT; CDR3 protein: CASSSTTNTEAFF
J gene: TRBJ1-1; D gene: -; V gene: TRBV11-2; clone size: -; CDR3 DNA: TGTGCCAGCAGCTCGACCCGGGACTTCGGGGCAGCTTTCTTT; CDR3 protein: CASSSTRDFGAAFF
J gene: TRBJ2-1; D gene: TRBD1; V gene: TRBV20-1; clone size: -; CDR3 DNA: TGCAGTGCTCCCAGGACAGGCCGGCGCAATGAGCAGTTCTTC; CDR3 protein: CSAPRTGRRNEQFF
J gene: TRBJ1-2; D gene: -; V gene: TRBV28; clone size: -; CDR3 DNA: TGTGCCAGCTGGGAGAACAGGGCTAACTATGGCTACACCTTC; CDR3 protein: CASWENRANYGYTF
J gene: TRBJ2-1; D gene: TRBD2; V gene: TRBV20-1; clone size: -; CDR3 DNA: TGCAGTGGGACTAGGGATACGGGACTAGTGGGCAATGAGCAGTTCTTC; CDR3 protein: CSGTRDTGLVGNEQFF
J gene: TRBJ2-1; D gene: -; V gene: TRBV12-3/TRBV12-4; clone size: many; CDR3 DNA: TGTGCCAGCAGTGCGAATGAGCAGTTCTTC; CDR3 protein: CASSANEQFF
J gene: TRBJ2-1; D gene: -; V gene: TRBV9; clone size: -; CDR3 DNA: TGTGCCAGCAGCGCGAGGAGGGATGAGCAGTTCTTC; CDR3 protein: CASSARRDEQFF
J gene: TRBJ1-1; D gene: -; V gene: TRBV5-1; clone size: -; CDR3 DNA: TGCGCCAGCAGCTTGCCAGGGTTGAGACACACTGAAGCTTTCTTT; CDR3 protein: CASSLPGLRHTEAFF
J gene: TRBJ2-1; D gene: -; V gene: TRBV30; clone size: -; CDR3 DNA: TGTGCCTGGAAGATCCAGGGGTGGAACAATGAGCAGTTCTTC; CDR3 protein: CAWKIQGWNNEQFF
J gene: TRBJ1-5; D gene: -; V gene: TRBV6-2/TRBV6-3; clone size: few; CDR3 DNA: TGTGCCAGCAGTTACGGGGGAAGTGGCAATCAGCCCCAGCATTTT; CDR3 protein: CASSYGGSGNQPQHF
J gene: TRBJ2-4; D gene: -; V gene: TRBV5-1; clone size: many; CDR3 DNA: TGCGCCAGCAGCTTGGCCGACGGCGGCGACAGGAACATTCAGTACTTC; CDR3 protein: CASSLADGGDRNIQYF
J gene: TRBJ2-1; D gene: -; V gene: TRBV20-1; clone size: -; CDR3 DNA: TGCAGTGCTTTCGGGACTCTAAGCTCCTACAATGAGCAGTTCTTC; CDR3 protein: CSAFGTLSSYNEQFF
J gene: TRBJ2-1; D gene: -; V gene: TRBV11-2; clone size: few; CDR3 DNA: TGTGCCAGCAGCTTAGTCCCGTCAGCCAGGGCCCGAATTTACAATGAGCAGTTCTTC; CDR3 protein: CASSLVPSARARIYNEQFF
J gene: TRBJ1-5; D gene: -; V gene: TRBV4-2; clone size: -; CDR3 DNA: TGTGCCAGCAGCCAAGTGACAGCCGGCCAGCCCCAGCATTTT; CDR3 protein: CASSQVTAGQPQHF
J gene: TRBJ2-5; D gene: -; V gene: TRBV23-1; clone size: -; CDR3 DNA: TGCGCCAGAAAGCGTAAAGAGACCCAGTACTTC; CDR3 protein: CARKRKETQYF
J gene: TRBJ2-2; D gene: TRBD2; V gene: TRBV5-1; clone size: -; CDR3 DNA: TGCGCCAGCAGGGGTTCTAGCGGGAACACCGGGGAGCTGTTTTTT; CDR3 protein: CASRGSSGNTGELFF
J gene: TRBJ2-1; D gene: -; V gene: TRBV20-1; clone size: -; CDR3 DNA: TGCAGTGCTAGAGAGCAAGCGGGCCGCTCCTACAATGAGCAGTTCTTC; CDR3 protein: CSAREQAGRSYNEQFF
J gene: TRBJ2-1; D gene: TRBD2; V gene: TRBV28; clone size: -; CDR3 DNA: TGTGCCAGCAAGGAGGCGGGGAGGGGTTACAATGAGCAGTTCTTC; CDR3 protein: CASKEAGRGYNEQFF
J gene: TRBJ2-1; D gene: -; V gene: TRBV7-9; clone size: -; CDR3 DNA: TGTGCCAGCCCCCCCCGGCTAGACCCCAATGAGCAGTTCTTC; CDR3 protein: CASPPRLDPNEQFF
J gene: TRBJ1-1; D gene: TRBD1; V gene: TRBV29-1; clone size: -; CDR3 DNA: TGCAGCGTTGCGACAGGGGGCCAGACTGAAGCTTTCTTT; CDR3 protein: CSVATGGQTEAFF
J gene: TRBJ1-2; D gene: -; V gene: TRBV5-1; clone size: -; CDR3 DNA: TGCGCCAGCAGCTTAGAGAGGTCCTCCTATGGCGACACCTTC; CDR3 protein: CASSLERSSYGDTF
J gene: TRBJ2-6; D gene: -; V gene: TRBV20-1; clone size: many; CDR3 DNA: TGCAGTGCGCTTACTTACTCTGGGGCCAACGTCCTGACTTTC; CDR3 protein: CSALTYSGANVLTF